The table lists the clone carrying this T cell receptor (beta chain) with many counts. Its antigen is not known. Thyroid surgery was performed in patients who had received no treatment beforehand. TCRdb redid the clone calls on the PCR reads using MiXCR. The sample contains some 31,000 clones, under 25% of which appear only once. This record comes from a study of metastatic and nonmetastatic thyroid tumors. Whole-study results and caveats: Across blood and tumor, TCR beta diversity in malignant thyroid tumors was reportedly significantly higher than in benign nodules.

The CDR3 runs to 14 residues. The V and J ends lost 1 base and 4 bases respectively, with 10 bases between them. Germline values: CDR1 SGHTA, CDR2 FQGNSA. The specimen sequenced was blood. The chain uses TRBV7-2 and TRBJ1-1, with D uncertain. This clonotype originated in a female donor with papillary thyroid cancer or a benign thyroid nodule (not recorded which). Some clones in this sample may be carry-over from other donors' samples. The CDR3 region is CASSLDLAGTEAFF. Written as DNA, the CDR3 is TGTGCCAGCAGCTTAGACCTCGCGGGCACTGAAGCTTTCTTT.